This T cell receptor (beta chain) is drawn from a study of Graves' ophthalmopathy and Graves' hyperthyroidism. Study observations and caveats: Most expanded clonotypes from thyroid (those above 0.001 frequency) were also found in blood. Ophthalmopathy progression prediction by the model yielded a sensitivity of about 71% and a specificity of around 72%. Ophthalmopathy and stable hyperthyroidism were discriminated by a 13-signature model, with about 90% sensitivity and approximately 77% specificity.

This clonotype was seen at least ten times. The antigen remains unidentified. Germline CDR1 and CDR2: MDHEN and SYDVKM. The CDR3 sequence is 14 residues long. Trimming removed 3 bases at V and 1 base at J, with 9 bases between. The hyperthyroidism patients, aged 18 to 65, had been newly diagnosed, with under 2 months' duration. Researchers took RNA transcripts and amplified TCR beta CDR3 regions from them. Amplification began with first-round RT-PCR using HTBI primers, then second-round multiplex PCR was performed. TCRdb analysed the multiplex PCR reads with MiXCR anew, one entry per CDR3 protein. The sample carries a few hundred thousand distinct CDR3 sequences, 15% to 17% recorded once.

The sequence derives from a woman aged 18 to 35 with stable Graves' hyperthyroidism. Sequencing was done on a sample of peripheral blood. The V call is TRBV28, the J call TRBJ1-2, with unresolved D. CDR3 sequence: CASSLGFHNYGYTF. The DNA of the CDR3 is TGTGCCAGCAGTTTGGGTTTTCATAACTATGGCTACACCTTC.